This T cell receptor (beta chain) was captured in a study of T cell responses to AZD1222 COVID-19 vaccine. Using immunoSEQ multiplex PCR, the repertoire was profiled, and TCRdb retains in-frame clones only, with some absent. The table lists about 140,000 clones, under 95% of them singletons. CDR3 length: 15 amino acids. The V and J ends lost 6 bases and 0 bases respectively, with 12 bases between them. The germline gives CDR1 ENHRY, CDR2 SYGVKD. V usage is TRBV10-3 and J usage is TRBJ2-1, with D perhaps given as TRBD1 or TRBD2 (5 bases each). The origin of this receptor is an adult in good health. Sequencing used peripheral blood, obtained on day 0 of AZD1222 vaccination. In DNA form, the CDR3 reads TGTGCCATCAGGGACACGGGACGCTCCTACAATGAGCAGTTCTTC. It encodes CAIRDTGRSYNEQFF.